This paragraph reports one T cell receptor (beta chain). The entry originates in a study of blood T cell repertoires in COVID-19. Study information: Sources were T cells, B-cell-depleted T cells, or PBMCs; the material itself was cDNA or gDNA.

Source study methods: Reference gene primer amplification in the assay estimated nucleated cell counts. The repertoire was sequenced with immunoSEQ multiplex PCR; TCRdb's copy has only in-frame clones and lacks some. V and J calls and clone size are copied from that table; D and trimming were computed from the DNA. The table includes over 350,000 clones, roughly 90% detected once. Participants were aged about 18 to 89 years from around 26 US areas. Clinical history as reported by participants underpinned cohort assignment. J lost 5 bases, V lost 7 bases, and 7 bases had no gene match. Germline V lookup: CDR1 MNHEY, CDR2 SMNVEV (reference sequence). The CDR3 has 13 residues.

Material for sequencing was PBMCs or T cells enriched from blood (not recorded which). The TCR was taken from a woman aged 30 to 39 with acute COVID-19. The chain has TRBV27 and TRBJ1-1; TRBD1 agrees at 7 bases. The CDR3 nucleotides are TGTGCCAGCACAAAACAGGGGTGGACTGAAGCTTTCTTT. Its protein product is CASTKQGWTEAFF.